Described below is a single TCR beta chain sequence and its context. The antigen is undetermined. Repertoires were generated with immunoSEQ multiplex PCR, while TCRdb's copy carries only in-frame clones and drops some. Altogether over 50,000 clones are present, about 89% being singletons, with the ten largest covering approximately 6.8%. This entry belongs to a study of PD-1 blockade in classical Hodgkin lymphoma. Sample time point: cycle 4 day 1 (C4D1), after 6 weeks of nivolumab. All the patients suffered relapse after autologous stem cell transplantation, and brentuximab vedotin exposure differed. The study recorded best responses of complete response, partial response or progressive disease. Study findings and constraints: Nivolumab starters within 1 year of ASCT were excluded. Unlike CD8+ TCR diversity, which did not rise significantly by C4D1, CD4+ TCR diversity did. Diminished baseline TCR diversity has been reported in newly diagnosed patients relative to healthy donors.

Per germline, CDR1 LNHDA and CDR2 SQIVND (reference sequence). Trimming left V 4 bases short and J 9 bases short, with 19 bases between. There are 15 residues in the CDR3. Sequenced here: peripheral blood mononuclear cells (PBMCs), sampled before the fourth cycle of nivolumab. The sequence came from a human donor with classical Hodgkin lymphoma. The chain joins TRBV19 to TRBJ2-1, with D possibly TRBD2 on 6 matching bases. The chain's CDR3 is CASSTSWRGVSEQFF. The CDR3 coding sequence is TGTGCCAGTAGTACTTCATGGCGGGGAGTCAGTGAGCAGTTCTTC. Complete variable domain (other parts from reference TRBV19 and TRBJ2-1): DGGITQSPKYLFRKEGQNVTLSCEQNLNHDAMYWYRQDPGQGLRLIYYSQIVNDFQKGDIAEGYSVSREKKESFPLTVTSAQKNPTAFYLCASSTSWRGVSEQFFGPGTRLTVL.